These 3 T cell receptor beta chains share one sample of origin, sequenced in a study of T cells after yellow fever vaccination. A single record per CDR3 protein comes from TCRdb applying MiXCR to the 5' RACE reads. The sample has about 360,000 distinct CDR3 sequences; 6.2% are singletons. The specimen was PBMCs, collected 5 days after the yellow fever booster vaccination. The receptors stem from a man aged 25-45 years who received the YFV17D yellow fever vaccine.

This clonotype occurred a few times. CDR3 nucleotides: TGCAGCGTTGGGACAGGGTGGACTGAAGCTTTCTTT. Amino acids: CSVGTGWTEAFF. This chain connects TRBV29-1 to TRBJ1-1; 8 bases align to TRBD1. Trimming took 4 bases from V and 5 from J; bases not matched to a gene: 3. This CDR3 is 12 amino acids long. Germline V lookup: CDR1 SQVTM, CDR2 ANQGSEA.

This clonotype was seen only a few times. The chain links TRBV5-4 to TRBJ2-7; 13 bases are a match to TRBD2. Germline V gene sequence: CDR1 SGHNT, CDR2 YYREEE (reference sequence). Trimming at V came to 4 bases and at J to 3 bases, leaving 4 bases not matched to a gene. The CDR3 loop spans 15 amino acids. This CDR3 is CASSTGTSGNYEQYF. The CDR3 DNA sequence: TGTGCCAGCAGCACCGGGACTAGCGGGAACTACGAGCAGTACTTC.

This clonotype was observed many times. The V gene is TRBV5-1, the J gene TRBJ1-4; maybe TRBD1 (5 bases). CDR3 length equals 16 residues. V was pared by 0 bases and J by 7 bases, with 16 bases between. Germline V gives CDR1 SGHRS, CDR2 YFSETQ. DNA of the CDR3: TGCGCCAGCAGCTTGGAGGGTGGGACCTACCTTGAAAAACTGTTTTTT. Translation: CASSLEGGTYLEKLFF.